This is a list of T cell receptor beta chains from one sample in a study of OX40 agonist ivuxolimab in advanced cancers. Method: immunoSEQ multiplex PCR; TCRdb's copy keeps in-frame clones and lacks some. Among 50,000 to 55,000 clones listed, roughly 80% were seen once. Sequenced here: CD4+ or CD8+ T cells sorted from blood, sampled in a trial of the OX40 agonist ivuxolimab. These receptors were taken from an adult with an advanced solid tumor such as melanoma, head and neck, liver or kidney cancer. The CDR3 runs from the conserved cysteine through the conserved F or W. The order of the fields is CDR3 length, clone size, D gene, J gene, V gene, CDR3 protein, CDR3 DNA. The D gene is left open where the match is weak. Clone size is stated in some rows and not others, as once, few, many or a class when expanded.

CDR3 length: 17; clone size: NA; D gene: TRBD2; J gene: TRBJ2-7; V gene: TRBV7-3; CDR3 protein: CASSLSFSREVPYEQYF; CDR3 DNA: TGTGCCAGCAGCTTAAGCTTCTCGCGGGAGGTTCCCTACGAGCAGTACTTC
CDR3 length: 13; clone size: NA; D gene: NA; J gene: TRBJ2-3; V gene: TRBV7-2; CDR3 protein: CASSLGLADTQYF; CDR3 DNA: TGTGCCAGCAGCTTAGGACTAGCAGATACGCAGTATTTT
CDR3 length: 15; clone size: NA; D gene: TRBD1; J gene: TRBJ2-5; V gene: TRBV11-2; CDR3 protein: CASSLQGQGVGTQYF; CDR3 DNA: TGTGCCAGCAGCTTACAGGGACAGGGAGTCGGGACCCAGTACTTC
CDR3 length: 15; clone size: NA; D gene: TRBD2; J gene: TRBJ2-3; V gene: TRBV27; CDR3 protein: CASSFSGFRSDTQYF; CDR3 DNA: TGTGCCAGCAGTTTTAGCGGGTTCCGCAGCGATACGCAGTATTTT
CDR3 length: 15; clone size: NA; D gene: NA; J gene: TRBJ2-3; V gene: TRBV6-5; CDR3 protein: CASKLTSRGTDTQYF; CDR3 DNA: TGTGCCAGCAAGTTAACTAGTAGAGGCACAGATACGCAGTATTTT
CDR3 length: 12; clone size: NA; D gene: NA; J gene: TRBJ2-7; V gene: TRBV6-1; CDR3 protein: CASRRWAYEQYF; CDR3 DNA: TGTGCCAGCAGGCGCTGGGCCTACGAGCAGTACTTC
CDR3 length: 14; clone size: few; D gene: NA; J gene: TRBJ2-2; V gene: TRBV7-3; CDR3 protein: CASSFSGNTGELFF; CDR3 DNA: TGTGCCAGCAGCTTTAGCGGAAACACCGGGGAGCTGTTTTTT
CDR3 length: 14; clone size: once; D gene: TRBD2; J gene: TRBJ2-5; V gene: TRBV7-9; CDR3 protein: CASSEPGLGQTQYF; CDR3 DNA: TGTGCCAGCAGCGAACCGGGACTAGGTCAGACCCAGTACTTC
CDR3 length: 16; clone size: NA; D gene: NA; J gene: TRBJ1-1; V gene: TRBV5-1; CDR3 protein: CASSSSTRPTDTEAFF; CDR3 DNA: TGCGCCAGCAGCTCGTCCACTCGTCCAACGGACACTGAAGCTTTCTTT
CDR3 length: 11; clone size: NA; D gene: NA; J gene: TRBJ2-1; V gene: TRBV11-1; CDR3 protein: CASSFDNEQFF; CDR3 DNA: TGTGCCAGCAGCTTTGACAATGAGCAGTTCTTC
CDR3 length: 13; clone size: NA; D gene: NA; J gene: TRBJ1-2; V gene: TRBV18; CDR3 protein: CASSPRASYGYTF; CDR3 DNA: TGTGCCAGCTCACCGCGGGCCAGCTATGGCTACACCTTC
CDR3 length: 14; clone size: NA; D gene: NA; J gene: TRBJ2-3; V gene: TRBV18; CDR3 protein: CASSQRTSTDTQYF; CDR3 DNA: TGTGCCAGCTCGCAACGGACTAGCACAGATACGCAGTATTTT
CDR3 length: 14; clone size: NA; D gene: NA; J gene: TRBJ1-1; V gene: TRBV5-1; CDR3 protein: CASSLFYGGSEAFF; CDR3 DNA: TGCGCCAGCAGCTTATTCTATGGGGGGAGTGAAGCTTTCTTT
CDR3 length: 14; clone size: NA; D gene: NA; J gene: TRBJ1-1; V gene: TRBV19; CDR3 protein: CASSPERMGTEAFF; CDR3 DNA: TGTGCCAGTAGCCCAGAACGTATGGGCACTGAAGCTTTCTTT
CDR3 length: 14; clone size: NA; D gene: NA; J gene: TRBJ2-5; V gene: TRBV18; CDR3 protein: CASSPQATKETQYF; CDR3 DNA: TGTGCCAGCTCACCCCAGGCAACGAAAGAGACCCAGTACTTC
CDR3 length: 14; clone size: NA; D gene: TRBD2; J gene: TRBJ2-1; V gene: TRBV6-1; CDR3 protein: CASSALLADNEQFF; CDR3 DNA: TGTGCCAGCAGTGCCCTACTAGCGGACAATGAGCAGTTCTTC
CDR3 length: 13; clone size: NA; D gene: NA; J gene: TRBJ1-5; V gene: TRBV19; CDR3 protein: CASSIDLNQPQHF; CDR3 DNA: TGTGCCAGTAGTATAGACCTCAATCAGCCCCAGCATTTT
CDR3 length: 13; clone size: NA; D gene: NA; J gene: TRBJ2-1; V gene: TRBV2; CDR3 protein: CAGSWSSYNEQFF; CDR3 DNA: TGTGCCGGCAGTTGGAGCTCCTACAATGAGCAGTTCTTC
CDR3 length: 13; clone size: NA; D gene: NA; J gene: TRBJ2-7; V gene: TRBV7-2; CDR3 protein: CASSRDKTYEQYF; CDR3 DNA: TGTGCCAGCAGCCGGGACAAAACCTACGAGCAGTACTTC